Listed here are 6 T cell receptor beta chains from one sample, sequenced in a study of OX40 agonist ivuxolimab in advanced cancers. Using immunoSEQ multiplex PCR, the repertoire was profiled, and TCRdb retains in-frame clones only, with some absent. There are fewer than 25,000 clones in the sample; more than 80% occur only once, and about 8% lies in the top ten. The material sequenced was CD4+ or CD8+ T cells sorted from blood, taken in a trial of the OX40 agonist ivuxolimab. The receptor set was obtained from an adult with an advanced solid tumor such as melanoma, head and neck, liver or kidney cancer.

The genes are TRBV4-1 and TRBJ1-1; D remains unclear. The CDR3 consists of 16 residues. The V end was cut by 1 base, the J end by 7 bases, with 19 bases between. Per germline, CDR1 MGHRA and CDR2 YSYEKL. The CDR3 DNA sequence: TGCGCCAGCAGCCAAGTCCTCGGTAGTGAGCTCGTTGAAGCTTTCTTT. It encodes CASSQVLGSELVEAFF.

V is TRBV5-8 and J is TRBJ2-3; 10 positions agree with TRBD1. The CDR3 is 18 amino acids. J was trimmed by 2 bases and V by 4 bases; bases with no gene match: 13. The germline V gene encodes CDR1 SGHTS and CDR2 YDEGEE. CDR3 coding DNA: TGTGCCAGCAGCACCGTCCCGGGACAGGGGAAAGTCACAGATACGCAGTATTTT. Its translation is CASSTVPGQGKVTDTQYF.

This rearrangement joins TRBV4-1 to TRBJ2-7; D may be TRBD1 (5 bases). CDR1 and CDR2 (germline): MGHRA, YSYEKL. This CDR3 has 14 residues. The ends were cut back, 4 bases at V and 3 bases at J, with 13 bases in the middle. For the CDR3, the DNA is TGCGCCAGCAGCCCAGGGCTAAGGTTCTACGAGCAGTACTTC. Translated: CASSPGLRFYEQYF.

The gene calls are TRBV4-3 and TRBJ2-7, with 7 nucleotides matching TRBD2. The CDR3 is made up of 14 amino acids. Germline-derived CDR1 and CDR2 are LGHNA and YSLEER. The V gene end was trimmed by 1 base and the J gene end by 2 bases; junction bases not matched to a gene: 2. Here the CDR3 reads CASSQGEGTYEQYF. As DNA, the CDR3 is TGCGCCAGCAGCCAAGGGGAGGGAACCTACGAGCAGTACTTC.

The chain employs TRBV4-1 and TRBJ2-7, with D tentatively TRBD1 (5 bases). Trimming removed 3 bases from V and 0 bases from J, with 18 bases in between. Germline V CDR1 and CDR2: MGHRA, YSYEKL. The CDR3 totals 17 residues. CDR3 sequence: CASSHKSQGSSSYEQYF. CDR3 in DNA: TGCGCCAGCAGCCACAAGTCCCAGGGCTCTAGCTCCTACGAGCAGTACTTC.

The chain is built from TRBV5-1 and TRBJ2-2; possibly TRBD1 or TRBD2 for D (5 bases each). There are 16 residues in the CDR3. Germline V gene sequence: CDR1 SGHRS, CDR2 YFSETQ. V lost 1 base and J 0 bases, leaving 10 bases between the germline ends. The CDR3, as DNA: TGCGCCAGCAGCTTGAGAGGGGCGCCGAACACCGGGGAGCTGTTTTTT. Its protein product is CASSLRGAPNTGELFF.